This TCR beta chain emerged from a study of cytomegalovirus exposure and HLA in healthy donors. The CDR3 runs 14 residues. V was clipped by 7 bases and J by 4 bases, with 17 bases between them. Per germline, CDR1 SQVTM and CDR2 ANQGSEA. PCR amplification relied on 60 Vbeta primers (plus 13 Jbeta primers). Libraries were prepared by immunoSEQ multiplex PCR; TCRdb keeps only in-frame clonotypes and omits some of them. The sample holds under 300,000 clones, approximately 81% seen once. Sequences were obtained from PBMCs. The genes are TRBV29-1 and TRBJ2-1; possible D gene TRBD2, 7 bases. The clonotype originates from a woman aged 60-75 years in good health and CMV-seropositive. CDR3 in DNA: TGCAGCGGGGGTCAGGGAGGGGGTTACAATGAGCAGTTCTTC. Its protein product is CSGGQGGGYNEQFF.